Sequencing of this TCR beta chain was carried out in a study of blood T cell repertoires in COVID-19 (dated by TCRdb to about 2020). Turning to the overall study: The collaborator samples originated in the United States, Italy and Spain and spanned the acute and convalescent phases of COVID-19. The prospective study material was composed of cDNA or gDNA derived from T cells, B-cell-depleted T cells, or PBMCs. Subjects who had been exposed to COVID-19, were actively infected with it, or had recovered from it provided the deeply sampled blood TCRbeta repertoires that made up the dataset. The repertoires were released in a freely available public database meant as a resource for research on the immune response to SARS-CoV-2. Samples came from the ongoing ImmuneRACE study (first 160 participants) plus 1,254 subjects from 6 global collaborators. Nearly every sample came with metadata listing a de-identified subject ID, COVID-19 status, age in years and sex. Where HLA class I and class II types were available, the types were taken from metadata supplied by the sample provider, not from assay-based typing.

Enrolling through a virtual design, the prospective study's participants ranged in age from roughly 18 to 89 years and lived across roughly 24 United States geographic areas. To assign participants to cohorts, the prospective study relied on clinical history that participants themselves reported in a screening survey and a study questionnaire. Mobile phlebotomists in the prospective study collected whole blood, serum and a nasopharyngeal or oropharyngeal swab from every participant. Prospective study participants could optionally give additional blood draws and questionnaires over an approximately two-month period. Before DNA extraction, blood samples from the prospective study were shipped at room temperature or frozen. A word on this clone: What antigen it recognizes has not been identified. No quality values exist for individual bases; no much larger clone is one base distant.

TCRbeta CDR3 regions were amplified from genomic DNA by means of the immunoSEQ Assay, a bias-controlled multiplex PCR. Concerning the study's data processing: The number of nucleated cells in each sample was estimated by amplification of reference gene primers within the assay. Sequence reads were collapsed and filtered to measure the absolute abundance of every unique TCRbeta CDR3 rearrangement. For each sample, productive Simpson clonality was calculated as the square root of Simpson's diversity index over productive rearrangements. Held by TCRdb, this immuneACCESS table contains in-frame sequences only and omits some clones. Under half of the omission traces to an unresolved V gene where checked; the cause of the rest is unknown. Clone size and V and J calls were adopted from that table, with D and trimming inferred from the DNA. The sample table lists 200,000 to 250,000 clones, around 81% of them with a count of one. The ten largest clones add up to over 7% of the sample.

The paper as a whole reports these results and caveats: Clinical and demographic metadata were provided uncurated, with the amount varying by source and participant.

V is cut back by 1 base and J by 6 bases, with 3 bases in the junction unmatched. Looking up the germline V gene yields CDR1 SGHTA and CDR2 FQGNSA. The CDR3 contains 16 residues, cysteine and phenylalanine counted. The read is trimmed to its CDR3 DNA, 48 bases read in frame from base 1. The chain couples TRBV7-2 to TRBJ2-7, with TRBD2 identical over 16 junction bases. The sequencing sample was made of PBMCs or T cells enriched from blood (not recorded which). The sequence came from a woman in her thirties or forties with acute COVID-19. The CDR3 reads as follows: CASSLEGLAGGLEQYF. The bases are TGTGCCAGCAGCTTAGAGGGACTAGCGGGAGGGCTCGAGCAGTACTTC.